Each of the 30 T cell receptor beta chains below was sequenced from the same sample in a study of blood T cell repertoires in COVID-19. Sequencing was performed with immunoSEQ multiplex PCR; in TCRdb, only in-frame clones are kept and a portion is missing. The sample lists over 35,000 clones, approximately 88% occurring once. Sequenced sample: peripheral blood. All receptors come from a man in his fifties or sixties with acute or convalescent COVID-19.

The genes are TRBV21-1 and TRBJ2-7; the table's D call, TRBD2, was not checked against the DNA. TRBV21-1 is given as a pseudogene. The CDR3 spans 15 residues. CDR3 sequence (DNA): TGTGCCAGCAGGGGATCGCTAGCGGGAGTCCGCGAGCAGTACTTC. Its translation is CASRGSLAGVREQYF.

The chain joins TRBV6-6 to TRBJ1-5; TRBD1 is a possible D gene (6 bases). Germline CDR1 and CDR2: MNHNY and SVGAGI (reference sequence). Trimming left V 5 bases short and J 1 base short, with 9 bases between. The length of the CDR3 is 14 residues. The CDR3 DNA sequence: TGTGCCAGCAGTACAGGGAACAGCAATCAGCCCCAGCATTTT. As protein: CASSTGNSNQPQHF.

The gene calls are TRBV3-1 (or the pseudogene TRBV3-2) and TRBJ1-5, with D possibly matching TRBD1 (6 bases). Looked up from germline, CDR1 is LGHDT and CDR2 is YNNKEL (reference sequence). The V gene lost 0 bases and the J gene lost 6 bases, with 12 bases spanning the gap. The CDR3 sequence is 15 residues long. The CDR3 loop reads CASSQDVGRGQPQHF. The CDR3 bases are TGTGCCAGCAGCCAAGATGTCGGCAGGGGTCAGCCCCAGCATTTT.

This clone was observed once. The V and J genes are TRBV11-2 and TRBJ1-2, with a possible D match to TRBD1 (6 bases). Germline values: CDR1 SGHAT, CDR2 FQNNGV. The length of the CDR3 is 15 residues. The germline V and J ends were trimmed by 4 bases and 3 bases, with 15 bases remaining between them. The CDR3 DNA reads TGTGCCAGCAGCTCTCTTAGGACAGAAGACTATGGCTACACCTTC. Protein product: CASSSLRTEDYGYTF.

The rearrangement joins TRBV12-3 or TRBV12-4 to TRBJ1-3, with no clear D. V was pared by 7 bases and J by 4 bases, with 11 bases between. This CDR3 has 13 residues. DNA of the CDR3: TGTGCCAGCAACAACGGGTGGGGAAACACCATATATTTT. Its translation: CASNNGWGNTIYF.

The chain couples TRBV6-5 to TRBJ1-4, with TRBD1 matching over 9 bases. The CDR3 contains 14 residues. CDR1 and CDR2 from the germline V gene are MNHEY and SVGAGI. The V and J ends lost 6 bases and 5 bases, in that order; junction bases with no gene match: 4. CDR3 in DNA: TGTGCCAGCAGCACGACAGGGGGAAATGAAAAACTGTTTTTT. Translated: CASSTTGGNEKLFF.

The chain is built from TRBV5-1 and TRBJ2-7; D might be TRBD2 (6 bases). With 2 bases removed from V and 3 bases from J, the gap between germline ends came to 12 bases. The CDR3 is made up of 14 amino acids. The V gene's germline CDR1 is SGHRS and CDR2 YFSETQ. This chain's CDR3 is CASSFGGASYEQYF. The CDR3 DNA reads TGCGCCAGCAGCTTCGGAGGGGCGAGCTACGAGCAGTACTTC.

In this sample, this clone turned up once. V usage is TRBV5-1 and J usage is TRBJ1-1; D possibly corresponds to TRBD1 (5 bases). Trimming pared 0 bases from V and 4 bases from J, leaving 10 bases between. Germline CDR1 SGHRS, CDR2 YFSETQ. The CDR3 is 14 residues long. For the CDR3, the DNA is TGCGCCAGCAGCTTGGCGGAGGGGATCACTGAAGCTTTCTTT. It codes for CASSLAEGITEAFF.

V is TRBV5-1 and J is TRBJ2-3, with D maybe TRBD2 (6 bases). Germline values: CDR1 SGHRS, CDR2 YFSETQ. The CDR3 loop spans 15 amino acids. The V gene lost 3 bases and the J gene lost 1 base, with 12 bases spanning the gap. In DNA form, the CDR3 reads TGCGCCAGCAGCTGGAGGGATGGGGGCACAGATACGCAGTATTTT. Encoded protein: CASSWRDGGTDTQYF.

This clone has a single count. The chain couples TRBV2 to TRBJ2-3, with TRBD1 matching over 12 bases. The V gene's germline CDR1 is SNHLY and CDR2 FYNNEI. The CDR3 runs to 16 residues. Germline trimming cut 7 bases from V and 4 bases from J; bases unmatched to any gene: 9. The CDR3, as DNA: TGTGCCAGCATTTTTCTGGGACAGGGGGCGTCAGATACGCAGTATTTT. Translating it yields CASIFLGQGASDTQYF.

J is TRBJ2-7 and V is TRBV19; maybe TRBD1 (7 bases). The CDR3 runs 15 residues. CDR1 LNHDA and CDR2 SQIVND come from the germline V gene (reference sequence). The V end was cut by 5 bases, the J end by 2 bases, with 16 bases between. In DNA, the CDR3 is TGTGCCAGTAGTTCCCGACAGGGAGGAACCTACGAGCAGTACTTC. Its translation: CASSSRQGGTYEQYF. The whole variable domain, remainder taken from reference TRBV19 and TRBJ2-7, is DGGITQSPKYLFRKEGQNVTLSCEQNLNHDAMYWYRQDPGQGLRLIYYSQIVNDFQKGDIAEGYSVSREKKESFPLTVTSAQKNPTAFYLCASSSRQGGTYEQYFGPGTRLTVT.

The chain employs TRBV28 and TRBJ1-2; D is uncertain. CDR3 size: 12 residues. V gave up 2 bases and J gave up 8 bases, with 9 bases separating them. Germline assignment: CDR1 MDHEN and CDR2 SYDVKM. The CDR3 region is CASSLEGRGYTF. As DNA, the CDR3 is TGTGCCAGCAGTTTAGAGGGTCGAGGCTACACCTTC.

J is TRBJ1-5 and V is TRBV28; the D gene is possibly TRBD1 (5 bases). There are 14 residues in the CDR3. Germline loops: CDR1 MDHEN, CDR2 SYDVKM. Trimming shortened V by 4 bases and J by 11 bases, and 18 bases separated the two germline ends. The CDR3 is CASSSGAGQLAQHF. The CDR3 DNA sequence: TGTGCCAGCAGTTCTGGGGCAGGGCAACTGGCCCAGCATTTT.

The CDR3 is CSAREEDGYTF. As DNA, the CDR3 is TGCAGTGCTAGAGAAGAGGATGGCTACACCTTC. The V gene is TRBV20-1, the J gene TRBJ1-2; D gene uncertain. Germline V gene sequence: CDR1 DFQATT, CDR2 SNEGSKA (reference sequence). Trimming took 0 bases from V and 6 from J, leaving 5 bases between them. CDR3 length: 11 residues.

The genes are TRBV14 and TRBJ1-2; no firm D call. The CDR3 length is 13 residues. V lost 2 bases, J lost 5 bases, and 9 bases lay in between. Germline lookup yields CDR1 SGHDN and CDR2 FVKESK. The CDR3 DNA is TGTGCCAGCAGCCAACAAGCGATGTATGGCTACACCTTC. It is translated as CASSQQAMYGYTF.

This chain uses TRBV7-3 with TRBJ2-3; the match to TRBD1 covers 10 bases. The CDR3 is 16 residues long. CDR1 and CDR2 from the germline V gene are SGHTA and FQGTGA. Trimming cost V 3 bases and J 1 base; bases outside gene matches: 4. In DNA form, the CDR3 reads TGTGCCAGCAGCTTCTTCGGGACAGGGGGCACAGATACGCAGTATTTT. This encodes CASSFFGTGGTDTQYF.

The J gene is TRBJ2-3, the V gene TRBV7-6, with TRBD1 as a possible D gene (5 bases). Germline V gene sequence: CDR1 SGHVS, CDR2 FNYEAQ. The V gene lost 5 bases and the J gene lost 2 bases, with 20 bases spanning the gap. The CDR3 extends over 17 amino acids. The CDR3 DNA sequence: TGTGCCAGCAGCCCTTCAGGGTCAGGCTCCTACACAGATACGCAGTATTTT. Its protein product is CASSPSGSGSYTDTQYF.

The chain has TRBV19 and TRBJ1-2; the match to TRBD1 covers 8 bases. With 3 bases clipped from V and 6 bases from J, the junction kept 3 bases outside the gene matches. The length of the CDR3 is 13 residues. CDR1 LNHDA and CDR2 SQIVND come from the germline V gene (reference sequence). This CDR3 is CASSIGQGDGYTF. In nucleotides, the CDR3 is TGTGCCAGTAGTATTGGACAGGGAGATGGCTACACCTTC.

The chain carries TRBV7-9 and TRBJ1-3; tentatively, D is TRBD1 (5 bases). The CDR3 has 14 amino acids. V lost 6 bases, J lost 1 base, and 10 bases lay in between. Germline V gene lookup returns CDR1 SEHNR and CDR2 FQNEAQ (reference sequence). CDR3 region: CASRTQASGNTIYF. CDR3 nucleotides: TGTGCCAGCAGAACACAGGCGTCTGGAAACACCATATATTTT.

This chain uses TRBV27 with TRBJ2-5, with D possibly matching TRBD1 (6 bases). The CDR3 sequence is 15 residues long. CDR1 and CDR2 from the germline V gene are MNHEY and SMNVEV (reference sequence). Trimming took 5 bases from V and 4 from J, leaving 17 bases between them. Here the CDR3 DNA reads TGTGCCAGCAGTATGGCCCCAACAGGGAGAGAGACCCAGTACTTC. Its translation: CASSMAPTGRETQYF.

This chain connects TRBV5-1 to TRBJ1-4; 9 bases agree with TRBD1. From germline, CDR1 is SGHRS and CDR2 YFSETQ. There are 14 residues in the CDR3. After removal of 2 bases from V and 6 bases from J, the junction contained 2 bases not matched to a gene. CDR3 residues: CASSFDRGDEKLFF. CDR3 DNA: TGCGCCAGCAGCTTCGACAGGGGGGATGAAAAACTGTTTTTT.

The V call is TRBV5-1, the J call TRBJ1-1; D ambiguous. The V gene's germline CDR1 is SGHRS and CDR2 YFSETQ. The CDR3 extends over 14 amino acids. V lost 2 bases, J lost 1 base, and 9 bases lay in between. CDR3 region: CASSFQQTNTEAFF. Written as DNA, the CDR3 is TGCGCCAGCAGCTTTCAACAGACGAACACTGAAGCTTTCTTT.

V gene TRBV10-3 combines with J gene TRBJ1-2, with TRBD1 matching over 9 bases. V lost 11 bases to trimming and J lost 3 bases; unmatched junction nucleotides: 13. Looked up from germline, CDR1 is ENHRY and CDR2 is SYGVKD. The CDR3 is made up of 15 amino acids. DNA of the CDR3: TGTGCCGCCACCGGGACAGGGACTGGGGACTATGGCTACACCTTC. Its translation: CAATGTGTGDYGYTF.

The chain couples TRBV7-2 to TRBJ1-3, with D maybe TRBD1 (6 bases). The CDR3 spans 16 residues. Germline V gives CDR1 SGHTA, CDR2 FQGNSA. The V and J ends lost 2 bases and 4 bases respectively, with 15 bases between them. CDR3 DNA sequence: TGTGCCAGCAGCTTACAGGCACAGGGTCTGGGAAACACCATATATTTT. Amino acids: CASSLQAQGLGNTIYF.

The J gene is TRBJ1-5, the V gene TRBV7-9; the match to TRBD1 covers 8 bases. Germline CDR1 and CDR2: SEHNR and FQNEAQ (reference sequence). The CDR3 spans 14 residues. V lost 2 bases, J lost 5 bases, and 2 bases stayed unmatched. The CDR3 DNA reads TGTGCCAGCAGCTTACAGGGGGCTTATCAGCCCCAGCATTTT. This translates into CASSLQGAYQPQHF.

This rearrangement joins TRBV21-1 to TRBJ2-6; TRBD1 is the table's D call and was not checked against the DNA. TRBV21-1 has pseudogene status. This CDR3 spans 15 amino acids. CDR3 sequence reads: CASSKQGSGANVLTF. CDR3 coding DNA: TGTGCCAGCAGCAAACAGGGCTCTGGGGCCAACGTCCTGACTTTC.

This sequence joins TRBV5-1 and TRBJ2-7, with a weak D call TRBD1 (5 bases). Germline assignment: CDR1 SGHRS and CDR2 YFSETQ. Trimming stripped 2 bases from V and 4 bases from J, with 7 bases between. CDR3 length: 12 amino acids. The CDR3 is CASSLSGYEQYF. The CDR3 DNA sequence: TGCGCCAGCAGCTTATCAGGGTACGAGCAGTACTTC. The full variable domain, rest sourced from reference TRBV5-1 and TRBJ2-7, is KAGVTQTPRYLIKTRGQQVTLSCSPISGHRSVSWYQQTPGQGLQFLFEYFSETQRNKGNFPGRFSGRQFSNSRSEMNVSTLELGDSALYLCASSLSGYEQYFGPGTRLTVT.

The V call is TRBV19, the J call TRBJ2-7, with 10 bases fitting TRBD1. Germline CDR1 and CDR2: LNHDA and SQIVND (reference sequence). The CDR3 totals 14 residues. The V gene end was trimmed by 4 bases and the J gene end by 3 bases; junction bases not matched to a gene: 3. The CDR3 DNA reads as TGTGCCAGTAGTACGACAGGGGGCTACTACGAGCAGTACTTC. Its translation is CASSTTGGYYEQYF.

The chain employs TRBV6-4 and TRBJ2-1; D possibly corresponds to TRBD1 (9 bases). The CDR3 covers 15 residues. Germline values: CDR1 MRHNA, CDR2 SNTAGT. Trimming left V 5 bases short and J 7 bases short, with 18 bases between. DNA for the CDR3: TGTGCCAGCAGTCTTAGCGGGACAGGGTTGAATGAGCAGTTCTTC. Encoded protein: CASSLSGTGLNEQFF.

This chain links TRBV6-2 or TRBV6-3 with TRBJ1-1, with 8 bases identical to TRBD1. The germline V gene has CDR1 MNHEY and CDR2 SVGEGT. The CDR3 totals 15 residues. V gave up 4 bases and J gave up 7 bases; unmatched junction bases: 11. CDR3: CASSSSWTGRNEAFF. The DNA of the CDR3 is TGTGCCAGCAGTTCCTCCTGGACAGGGCGGAATGAAGCTTTCTTT.